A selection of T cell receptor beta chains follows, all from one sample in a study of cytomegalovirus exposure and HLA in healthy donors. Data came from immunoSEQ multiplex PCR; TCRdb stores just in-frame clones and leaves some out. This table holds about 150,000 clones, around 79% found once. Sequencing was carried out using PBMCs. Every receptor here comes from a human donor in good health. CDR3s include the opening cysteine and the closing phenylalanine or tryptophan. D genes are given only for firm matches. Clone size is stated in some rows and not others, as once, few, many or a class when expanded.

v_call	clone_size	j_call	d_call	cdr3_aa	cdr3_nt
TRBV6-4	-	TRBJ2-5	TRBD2	CASAGGPGETQYF	TGTGCCAGCGCGGGGGGGCCGGGGGAGACCCAGTACTTC
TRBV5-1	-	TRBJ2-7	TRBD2	CASSSGLAGLTYEQYF	TGCGCCAGCAGCTCTGGACTAGCGGGCCTAACCTACGAGCAGTACTTC
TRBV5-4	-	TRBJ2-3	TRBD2	CASSFPASGTPDTQYF	TGTGCCAGCAGCTTCCCGGCTAGCGGGACTCCAGATACGCAGTATTTT
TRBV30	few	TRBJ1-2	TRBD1	CALTGGRGYTF	TGTGCCTTAACAGGGGGCAGAGGCTACACCTTC
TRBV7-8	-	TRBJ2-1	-	CASSLGSRGPYNEQFF	TGTGCCAGCAGCTTAGGTTCCAGGGGCCCCTACAATGAGCAGTTCTTC
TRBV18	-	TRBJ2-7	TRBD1	CASSPPGQGFNEQYF	TGTGCCAGCTCACCCCCCGGACAGGGATTCAACGAGCAGTACTTC
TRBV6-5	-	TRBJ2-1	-	CASRATGNSYNEQFF	TGTGCCAGCAGGGCGACAGGCAACTCCTACAATGAGCAGTTCTTC
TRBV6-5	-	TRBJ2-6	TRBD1	CASSYEDRAGANVLTF	TGTGCCAGCAGTTACGAAGACAGGGCTGGGGCCAACGTCCTGACTTTC
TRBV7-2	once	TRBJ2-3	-	CASSFPGDTQYF	TGTGCCAGCAGCTTTCCAGGGGATACGCAGTATTTT
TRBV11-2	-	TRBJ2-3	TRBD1	CASSSDRGTDTQYF	TGTGCCAGCAGCTCGGACAGGGGCACAGATACGCAGTATTTT
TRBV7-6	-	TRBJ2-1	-	CASSLASGRDNEQFF	TGTGCCAGCAGCTTAGCGAGCGGTCGCGACAATGAGCAGTTCTTC
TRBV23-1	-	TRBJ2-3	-	CAILGILRTDTQYF	TGCGCCATCCTCGGGATTCTCCGCACAGATACGCAGTATTTT
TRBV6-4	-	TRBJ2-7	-	CASKPPRFFSYEQYF	TGTGCCAGCAAGCCCCCACGATTTTTTTCCTACGAGCAGTACTTC
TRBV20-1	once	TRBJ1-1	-	CSAPGRGEAFF	TGCAGTGCCCCAGGAAGGGGGGAAGCTTTCTTT
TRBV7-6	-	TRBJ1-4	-	CASRMEGPLFF	TGTGCCAGCAGAATGGAGGGGCCCCTGTTTTTT
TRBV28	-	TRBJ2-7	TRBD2	CASSTGLAGSYEQYF	TGTGCCAGCAGCACGGGACTAGCGGGATCCTACGAGCAGTACTTC
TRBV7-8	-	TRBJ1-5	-	CASSPRPLGTKLLQHF	TGTGCCAGCAGCCCCCGACCCCTCGGGACAAAATTGCTCCAGCATTTT
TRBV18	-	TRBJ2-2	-	CASSPGGLPGELFF	TGTGCCAGCTCACCGGGTGGGCTGCCCGGGGAGCTGTTTTTT
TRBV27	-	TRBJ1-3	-	CASSHRVTNALSGNTIYF	TGTGCCAGCAGTCACAGGGTAACTAATGCCCTCTCTGGAAACACCATATATTTT
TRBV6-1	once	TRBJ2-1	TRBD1	CASSEGQRSSYNEQFF	TGTGCCAGCAGTGAGGGACAGAGAAGCTCCTACAATGAGCAGTTCTTC
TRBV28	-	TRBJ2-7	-	CASNSGNSYEQYF	TGTGCCAGCAATAGCGGCAACTCCTACGAGCAGTACTTC
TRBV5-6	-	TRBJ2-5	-	CASTRDYQETQYF	TGTGCCAGCACCCGGGACTACCAAGAGACCCAGTACTTC